This TCR beta chain was found in a study of human T cells and chemical hapten exposure. Study-wide context: Chiefly female patients presented with alopecia areata, totalis or universalis.

Time point of the sample: patch test 2, 6 weeks after DPC sensitization. The treatment denotes: therapeutic diphenylcyclopropenone sensitization with weekly scalp DPC. Total RNA extraction was carried out from unfractionated whole blood. V lost 5 bases, J lost 8 bases, and 11 bases lay in between. CDR3 length: 12 residues. Germline V gene sequence: CDR1 LNHDA, CDR2 SQIVND (reference sequence). As the library was built, unique molecular identifiers were attached to individual cDNA molecules. TCRdb analysed the RACE reads with MiXCR anew, one entry per CDR3 protein. In the table there are roughly 92,000 distinct CDR3 sequences, about 10% of which are singletons.

This sequence joins TRBV19 and TRBJ2-3; D ambiguous. The origin of this receptor is a woman between 40 and 55 years old with alopecia areata. Some clones in this sample may be carry-over from other donors' samples. The material sequenced was whole blood, taken in connection with sensitization to the hapten diphenylcyclopropenone (DPC). This CDR3 is CASSRPSGTQYF. CDR3 sequence (DNA): TGTGCCAGTAGTCGGCCCTCCGGTACGCAGTATTTT.